This TCR beta chain was sequenced during a study of blood T cells in healthy people across ages. A second PCR of 7 to 11 cycles used a sample-barcoded 5' primer and a J-beta primer mix. TCRdb used MiXCR to reprocess the 5' RACE reads, holding one entry per CDR3 protein. This table holds about 940,000 distinct CDR3 sequences, around 49% found once. Trimming removed 6 bases from V and 4 bases from J; junction bases left unmatched: 9. Looked up from germline, CDR1 is LGHDT and CDR2 is YNNKEL (reference sequence). There are 15 residues in the CDR3. The sample, 7.5 to 10 milliliters of peripheral blood, was drawn from each donor. This clonotype was observed a few times.

The chain uses TRBV3-1 and TRBJ1-2; 9 bases align to TRBD1. The sequence was obtained from a young man in good health. Sequencing input: blood. The CDR3 bases are TGTGCCAGCAGTCCCACCGGGACAGGGATCTATGGCTACACCTTC. It codes for CASSPTGTGIYGYTF.